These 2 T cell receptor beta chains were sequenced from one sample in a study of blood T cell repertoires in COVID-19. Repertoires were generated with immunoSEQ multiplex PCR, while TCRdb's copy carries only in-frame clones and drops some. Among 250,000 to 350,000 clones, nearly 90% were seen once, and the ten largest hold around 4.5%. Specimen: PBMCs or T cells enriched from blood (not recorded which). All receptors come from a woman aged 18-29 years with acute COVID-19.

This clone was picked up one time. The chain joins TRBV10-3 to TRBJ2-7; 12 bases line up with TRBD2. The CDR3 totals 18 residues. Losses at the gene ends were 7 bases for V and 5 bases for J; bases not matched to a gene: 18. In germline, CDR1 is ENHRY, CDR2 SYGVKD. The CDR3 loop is CAITPGPTSGSSFDEQYF. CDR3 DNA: TGTGCCATCACTCCAGGACCGACTAGCGGGAGTTCTTTTGACGAGCAGTACTTC.

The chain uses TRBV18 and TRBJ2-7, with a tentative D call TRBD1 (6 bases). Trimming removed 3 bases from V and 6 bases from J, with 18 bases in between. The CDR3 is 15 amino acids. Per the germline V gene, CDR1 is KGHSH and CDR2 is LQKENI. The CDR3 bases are TGTGCCAGCTCACCTGCCGGACAGACCTTCTCCGAGCAGTACTTC. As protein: CASSPAGQTFSEQYF.